The 6 T cell receptor beta chains presented below share a single source sample, sequenced in a study of cytomegalovirus exposure and HLA in healthy donors. PCR was performed using 60 Vbeta and 13 Jbeta primers. Measured with immunoSEQ multiplex PCR; TCRdb has only the in-frame clones, and not every one. The sample carries about 140,000 clones, 88% recorded once. The specimen was PBMCs. The origin of the receptors is a woman in her thirties or forties in good health and CMV-seronegative.

This clone was counted between two and nine times. This chain connects TRBV19 to TRBJ2-1; 7 nucleotides match TRBD2. CDR3 size: 17 residues. V shed 2 bases, J shed 3 bases, and the junction held 10 bases outside the gene matches. The germline V gene encodes CDR1 LNHDA and CDR2 SQIVND (reference sequence). The CDR3 region is CASSIRVSGTNYNEQFF. As DNA, the CDR3 is TGTGCCAGTAGTATAAGAGTATCGGGGACTAACTACAATGAGCAGTTCTTC.

This chain connects TRBV7-2 to TRBJ2-5; 7 positions agree with TRBD1. V lost 5 bases to trimming and J lost 4 bases; unmatched junction nucleotides: 4. This CDR3 comprises 13 residues. Germline lookup yields CDR1 SGHTA and CDR2 FQGNSA. This CDR3 is CASSVDRAETQYF. The DNA of the CDR3 is TGTGCCAGCAGCGTTGACAGGGCAGAGACCCAGTACTTC.

The V and J genes are TRBV11-3 and TRBJ2-3; D might be TRBD1 (5 bases). Germline V CDR1 and CDR2: SGHNT, YENEEA. CDR3 length: 14 residues. Trimming shortened V by 4 bases and J by 0 bases, and 8 bases separated the two germline ends. In nucleotides, the CDR3 is TGTGCCAGCAGCTCGACAGCTAGCACAGATACGCAGTATTTT. Protein: CASSSTASTDTQYF.

V is TRBV25-1 and J is TRBJ1-1, with TRBD1 matching over 10 bases. Losses at the gene ends were 7 bases for V and 6 bases for J; bases not matched to a gene: 8. CDR1 and CDR2 from the germline V gene are MGHDK and SYGVNS. The CDR3 covers 14 residues. The CDR3, as DNA: TGTGCCAGCATAAGACAGGGGGCAACGTCTGAAGCTTTCTTT. Encoded protein: CASIRQGATSEAFF.

The V call is TRBV13, the J call TRBJ2-7, with TRBD2 identical over 10 bases. This CDR3 has 15 residues. From germline, CDR1 is PRHDT and CDR2 FYEKMQ (reference sequence). With V trimmed by 5 bases and J by 3 bases, 7 bases remained unmatched. CDR3 residues: CASSATGTSDYEQYF. CDR3 nucleotide sequence: TGTGCCAGCAGCGCTACTGGGACTAGCGACTACGAGCAGTACTTC.

J is TRBJ2-1 and V is TRBV5-1; 7 nucleotides line up with TRBD2. Looked up from germline, CDR1 is SGHRS and CDR2 is YFSETQ. The CDR3 is 15 amino acids. Germline trimming cut 2 bases from V and 7 bases from J; bases unmatched to any gene: 9. The CDR3 here is CASSFPSGDGNEQFF. The CDR3 nucleotides are TGCGCCAGCAGCTTCCCCAGCGGGGACGGGAATGAGCAGTTCTTC.